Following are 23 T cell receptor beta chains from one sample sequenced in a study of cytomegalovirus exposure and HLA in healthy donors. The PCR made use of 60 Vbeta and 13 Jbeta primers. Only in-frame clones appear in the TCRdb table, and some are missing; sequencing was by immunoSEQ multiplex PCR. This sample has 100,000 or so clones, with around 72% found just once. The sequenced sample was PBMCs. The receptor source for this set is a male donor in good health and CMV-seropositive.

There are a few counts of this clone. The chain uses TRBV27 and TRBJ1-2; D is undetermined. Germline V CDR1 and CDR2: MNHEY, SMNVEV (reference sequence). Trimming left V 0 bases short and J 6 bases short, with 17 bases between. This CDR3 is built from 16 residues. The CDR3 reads CASSLSRGSRSDGYTF. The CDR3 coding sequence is TGTGCCAGCAGTTTATCCCGAGGGTCACGGAGTGATGGCTACACCTTC.

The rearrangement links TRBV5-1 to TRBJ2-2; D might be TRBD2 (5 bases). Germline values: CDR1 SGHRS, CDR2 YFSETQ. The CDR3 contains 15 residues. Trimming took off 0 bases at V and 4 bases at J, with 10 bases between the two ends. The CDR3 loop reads CASSLEQRRTGELFF. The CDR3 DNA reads TGCGCCAGCAGCTTGGAACAGCGGCGCACCGGGGAGCTGTTTTTT.

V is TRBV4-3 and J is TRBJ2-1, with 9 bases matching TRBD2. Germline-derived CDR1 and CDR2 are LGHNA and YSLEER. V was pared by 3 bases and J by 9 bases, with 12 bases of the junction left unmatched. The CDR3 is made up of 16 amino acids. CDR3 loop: CASSQARTSVGTEQFF. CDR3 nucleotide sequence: TGCGCCAGCAGCCAGGCTAGGACTAGCGTCGGGACTGAGCAGTTCTTC.

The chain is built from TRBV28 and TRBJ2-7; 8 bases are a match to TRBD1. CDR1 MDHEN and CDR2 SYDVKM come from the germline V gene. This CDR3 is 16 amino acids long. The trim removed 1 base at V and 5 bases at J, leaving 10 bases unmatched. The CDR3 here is CASSLSSVQGQDEQYF. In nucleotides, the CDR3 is TGTGCCAGCAGTTTATCTTCCGTACAGGGACAGGACGAGCAGTACTTC.

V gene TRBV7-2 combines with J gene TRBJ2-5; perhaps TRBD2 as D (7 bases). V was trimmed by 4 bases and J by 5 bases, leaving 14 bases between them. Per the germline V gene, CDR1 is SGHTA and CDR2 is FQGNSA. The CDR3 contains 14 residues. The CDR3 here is CASSSLGGRETQYF. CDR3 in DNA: TGTGCCAGCAGCTCCCTGGGGGGGCGGGAGACCCAGTACTTC.

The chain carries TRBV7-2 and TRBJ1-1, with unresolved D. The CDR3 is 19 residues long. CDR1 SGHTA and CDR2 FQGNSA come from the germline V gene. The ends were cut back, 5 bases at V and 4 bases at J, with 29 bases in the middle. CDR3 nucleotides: TGTGCCAGCAGCCAACGCCGGACGGATCCGGGAAGTAGGCGCACTGAAGCTTTCTTT. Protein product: CASSQRRTDPGSRRTEAFF.

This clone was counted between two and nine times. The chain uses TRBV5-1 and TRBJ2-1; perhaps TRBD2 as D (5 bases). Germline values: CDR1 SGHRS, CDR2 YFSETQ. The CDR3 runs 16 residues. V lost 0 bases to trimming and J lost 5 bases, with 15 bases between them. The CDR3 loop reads CASSLAVSRADNEQFF. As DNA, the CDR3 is TGCGCCAGCAGCTTGGCCGTTTCGCGGGCCGACAATGAGCAGTTCTTC.

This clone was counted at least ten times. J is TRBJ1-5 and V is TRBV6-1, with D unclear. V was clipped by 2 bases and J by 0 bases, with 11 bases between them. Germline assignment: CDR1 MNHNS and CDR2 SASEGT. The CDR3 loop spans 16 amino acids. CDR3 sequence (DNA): TGTGCCAGCAGTGAACCCCCCGAGATTAGCAATCAGCCCCAGCATTTT. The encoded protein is CASSEPPEISNQPQHF.

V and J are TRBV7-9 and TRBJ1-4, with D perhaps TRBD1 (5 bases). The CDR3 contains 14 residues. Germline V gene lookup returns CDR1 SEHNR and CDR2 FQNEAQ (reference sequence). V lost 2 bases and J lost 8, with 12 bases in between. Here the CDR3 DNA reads TGTGCCAGCAGCTTATATAGCGGGACCGAAAAACTGTTTTTT. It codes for CASSLYSGTEKLFF. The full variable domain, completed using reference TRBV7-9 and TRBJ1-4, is DTGVSQNPRHKITKRGQNVTFRCDPISEHNRLYWYRQTLGQGPEFLTYFQNEAQLEKSRLLSDRFSAERPKGSFSTLEIQRTEQGDSAMYLCASSLYSGTEKLFFGSGTQLSVL.

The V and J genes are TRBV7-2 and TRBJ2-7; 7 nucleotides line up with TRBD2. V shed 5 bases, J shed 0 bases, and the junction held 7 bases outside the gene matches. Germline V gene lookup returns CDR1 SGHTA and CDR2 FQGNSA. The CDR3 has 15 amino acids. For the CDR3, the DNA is TGTGCCAGCAGCCCCCGGGGAGGGAGCTCCTACGAGCAGTACTTC. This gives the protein CASSPRGGSSYEQYF.

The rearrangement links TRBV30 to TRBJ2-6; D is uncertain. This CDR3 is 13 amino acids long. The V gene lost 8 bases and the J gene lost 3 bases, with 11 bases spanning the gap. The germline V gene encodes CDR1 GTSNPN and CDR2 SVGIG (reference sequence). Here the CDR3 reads CALRPLGANVLTF. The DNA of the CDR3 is TGTGCCCTGAGGCCCCTTGGGGCCAACGTCCTGACTTTC.

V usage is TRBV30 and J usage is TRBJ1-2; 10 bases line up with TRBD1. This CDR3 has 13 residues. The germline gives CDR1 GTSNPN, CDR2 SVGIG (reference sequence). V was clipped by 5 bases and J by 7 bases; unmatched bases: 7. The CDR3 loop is CAWGTGAFGGYTF. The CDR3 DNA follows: TGTGCCTGGGGGACAGGGGCATTCGGTGGCTACACCTTC.

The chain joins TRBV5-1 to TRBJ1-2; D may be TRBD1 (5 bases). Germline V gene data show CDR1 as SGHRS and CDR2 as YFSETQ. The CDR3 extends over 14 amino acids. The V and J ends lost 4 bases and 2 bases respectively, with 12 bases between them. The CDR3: CASSLYRMNYGYTF. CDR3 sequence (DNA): TGCGCCAGCAGCCTTTACAGGATGAACTATGGCTACACCTTC.

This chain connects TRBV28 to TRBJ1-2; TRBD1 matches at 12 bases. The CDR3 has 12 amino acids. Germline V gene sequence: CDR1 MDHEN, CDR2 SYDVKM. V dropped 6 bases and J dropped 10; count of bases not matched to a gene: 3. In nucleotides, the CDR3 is TGTGCCAGCAGAGGGACAGGGGGCGTCTACACCTTC. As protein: CASRGTGGVYTF.

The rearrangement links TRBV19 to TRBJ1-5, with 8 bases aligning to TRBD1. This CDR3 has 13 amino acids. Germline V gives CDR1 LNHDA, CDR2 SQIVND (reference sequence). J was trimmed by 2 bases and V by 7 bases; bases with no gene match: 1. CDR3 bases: TGTGCCAGTACGGACAGGGGCAATCAGCCCCAGCATTTT. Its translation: CASTDRGNQPQHF.

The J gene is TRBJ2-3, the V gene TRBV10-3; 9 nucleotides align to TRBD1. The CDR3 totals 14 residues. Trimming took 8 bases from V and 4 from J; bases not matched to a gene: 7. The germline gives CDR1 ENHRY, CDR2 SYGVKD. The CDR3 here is CAIGTGGAADTQYF. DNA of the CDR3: TGTGCCATCGGAACAGGGGGCGCAGCAGATACGCAGTATTTT.

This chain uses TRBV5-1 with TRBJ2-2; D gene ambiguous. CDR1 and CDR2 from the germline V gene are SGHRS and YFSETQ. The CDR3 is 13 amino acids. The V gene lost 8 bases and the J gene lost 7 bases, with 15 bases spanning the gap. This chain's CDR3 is CASAPMESGELFF. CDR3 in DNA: TGCGCCAGTGCCCCTATGGAGAGCGGGGAGCTGTTTTTT.

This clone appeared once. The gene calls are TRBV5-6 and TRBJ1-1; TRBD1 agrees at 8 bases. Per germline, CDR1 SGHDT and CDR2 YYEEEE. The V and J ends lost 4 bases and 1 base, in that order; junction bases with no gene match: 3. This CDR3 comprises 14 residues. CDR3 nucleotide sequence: TGTGCCAGCAGCCCGGGGACAGGGAACACTGAAGCTTTCTTT. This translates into CASSPGTGNTEAFF.

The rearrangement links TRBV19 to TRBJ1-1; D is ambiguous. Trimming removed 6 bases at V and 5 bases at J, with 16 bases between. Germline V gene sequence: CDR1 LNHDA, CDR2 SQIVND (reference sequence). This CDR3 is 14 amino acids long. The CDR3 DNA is TGTGCCAGTAGCACTAGGCATGATGGGACTGAAGCTTTCTTT. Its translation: CASSTRHDGTEAFF.

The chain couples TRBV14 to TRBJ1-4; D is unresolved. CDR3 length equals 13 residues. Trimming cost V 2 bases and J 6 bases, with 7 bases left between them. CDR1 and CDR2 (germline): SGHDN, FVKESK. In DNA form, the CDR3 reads TGTGCCAGCAGCCAATACAAGTATGAAAAACTGTTTTTT. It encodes CASSQYKYEKLFF.

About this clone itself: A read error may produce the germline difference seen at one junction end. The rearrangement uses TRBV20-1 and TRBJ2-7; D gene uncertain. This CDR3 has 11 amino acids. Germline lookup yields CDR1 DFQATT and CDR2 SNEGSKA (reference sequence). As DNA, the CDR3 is TGCAGTGTTAGAGCCGGTTACGAGCAGTACTTC. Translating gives CSVRAGYEQYF.

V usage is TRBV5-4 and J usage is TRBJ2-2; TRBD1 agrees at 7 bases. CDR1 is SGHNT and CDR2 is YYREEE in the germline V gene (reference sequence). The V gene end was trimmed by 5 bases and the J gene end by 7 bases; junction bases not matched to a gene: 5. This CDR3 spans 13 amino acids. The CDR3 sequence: CASSPDRNGELFF. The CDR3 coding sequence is TGTGCCAGCAGTCCGGACAGGAACGGGGAGCTGTTTTTT.

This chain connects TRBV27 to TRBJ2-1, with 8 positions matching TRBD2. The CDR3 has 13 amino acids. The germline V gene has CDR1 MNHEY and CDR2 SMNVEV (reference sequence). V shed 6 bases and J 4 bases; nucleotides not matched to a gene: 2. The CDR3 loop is CASRAGGYNEQFF. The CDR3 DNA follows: TGTGCCAGCAGGGCGGGGGGTTACAATGAGCAGTTCTTC.